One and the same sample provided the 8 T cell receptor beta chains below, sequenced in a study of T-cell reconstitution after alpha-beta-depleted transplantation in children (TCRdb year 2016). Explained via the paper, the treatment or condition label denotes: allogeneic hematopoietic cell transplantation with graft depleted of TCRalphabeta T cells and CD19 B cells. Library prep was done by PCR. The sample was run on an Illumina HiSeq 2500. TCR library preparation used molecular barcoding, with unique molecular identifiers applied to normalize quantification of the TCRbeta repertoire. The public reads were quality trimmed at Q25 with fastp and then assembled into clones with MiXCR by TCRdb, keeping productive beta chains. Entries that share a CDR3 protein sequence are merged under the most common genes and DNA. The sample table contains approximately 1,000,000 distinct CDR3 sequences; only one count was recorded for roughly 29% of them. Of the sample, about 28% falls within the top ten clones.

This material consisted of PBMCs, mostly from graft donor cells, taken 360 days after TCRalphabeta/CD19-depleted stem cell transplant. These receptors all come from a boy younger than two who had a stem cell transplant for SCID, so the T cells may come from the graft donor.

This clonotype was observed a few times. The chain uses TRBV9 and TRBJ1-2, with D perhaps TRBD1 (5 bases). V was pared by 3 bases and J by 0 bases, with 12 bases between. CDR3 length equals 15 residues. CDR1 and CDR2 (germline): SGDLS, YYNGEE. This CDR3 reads CASSGWQGANYGYTF. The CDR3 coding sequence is TGTGCCAGCAGCGGGTGGCAGGGCGCTAACTATGGCTACACCTTC.

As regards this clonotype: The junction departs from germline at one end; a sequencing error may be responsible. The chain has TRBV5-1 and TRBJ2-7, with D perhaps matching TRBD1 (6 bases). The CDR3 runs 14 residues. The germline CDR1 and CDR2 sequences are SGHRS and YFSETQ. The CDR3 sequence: CTSSFTGPPYEQYF. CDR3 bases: TGCACCAGCAGCTTCACAGGGCCCCCCTACGAGCAGTACTTC.

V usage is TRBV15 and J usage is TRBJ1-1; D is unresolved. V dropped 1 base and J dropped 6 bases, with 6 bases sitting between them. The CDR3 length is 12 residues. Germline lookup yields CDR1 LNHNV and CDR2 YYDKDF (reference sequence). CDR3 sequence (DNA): TGTGCCACCAGCAGAGCTAGCGCTGAAGCTTTCTTT. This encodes CATSRASAEAFF.

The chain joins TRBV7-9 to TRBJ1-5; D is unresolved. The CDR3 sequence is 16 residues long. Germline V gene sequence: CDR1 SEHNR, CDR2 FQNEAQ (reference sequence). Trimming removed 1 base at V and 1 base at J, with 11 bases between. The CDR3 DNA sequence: TGTGCCAGCAGCTTAGGAGCCGAAGGGAGCAATCAGCCCCAGCATTTT. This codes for CASSLGAEGSNQPQHF.

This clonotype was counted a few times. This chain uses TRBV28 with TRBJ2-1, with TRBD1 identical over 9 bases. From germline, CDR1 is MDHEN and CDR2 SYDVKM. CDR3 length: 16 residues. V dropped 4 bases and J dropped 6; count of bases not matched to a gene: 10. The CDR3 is CASSSPGTGSSNEQFF. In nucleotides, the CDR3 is TGTGCCAGCAGTTCGCCCGGGACAGGGAGTAGCAATGAGCAGTTCTTC.

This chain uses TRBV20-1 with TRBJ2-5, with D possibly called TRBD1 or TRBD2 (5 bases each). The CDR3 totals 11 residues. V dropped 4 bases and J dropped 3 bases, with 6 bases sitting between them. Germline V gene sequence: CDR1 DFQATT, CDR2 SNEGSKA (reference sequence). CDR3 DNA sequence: TGCAGTGCTATGGGGGAAGAGACCCAGTACTTC. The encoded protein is CSAMGEETQYF.

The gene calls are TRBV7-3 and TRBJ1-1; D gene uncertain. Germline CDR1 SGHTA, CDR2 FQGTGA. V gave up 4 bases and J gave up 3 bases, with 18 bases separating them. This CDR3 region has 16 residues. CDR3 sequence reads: CASSSQARERDTEAFF. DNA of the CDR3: TGTGCCAGCAGCTCCCAAGCCCGGGAGAGGGACACTGAAGCTTTCTTT.

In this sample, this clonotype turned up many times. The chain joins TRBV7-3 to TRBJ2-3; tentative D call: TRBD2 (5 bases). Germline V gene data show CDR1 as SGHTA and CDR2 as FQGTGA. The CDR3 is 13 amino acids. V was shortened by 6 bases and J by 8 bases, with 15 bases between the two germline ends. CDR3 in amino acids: CASSLTPAGTQYF. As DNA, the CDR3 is TGTGCCAGCAGTCTTACTCCTGCGGGTACGCAGTATTTT.